A single sample is the source of the 9 T cell receptor beta chains below, sequenced in a study of neurological immune-mediated disorders. TCRdb reanalysed the 5' RACE reads using MiXCR and keeps one entry per CDR3 protein. Among more than 40,000 distinct CDR3 sequences, roughly 3% were seen once, and the ten largest hold around 15%. Sequencing was performed on PBMCs. The receptor source for this set is a woman aged 45-65 years with multiple sclerosis.

This clonotype was found many times. The chain links TRBV5-5 to TRBJ1-5; 7 bases map to TRBD1. Trimming removed 2 bases from V and 1 base from J; junction bases left unmatched: 15. This CDR3 comprises 19 residues. The germline CDR1 and CDR2 sequences are SGHKS and YYEKEE (reference sequence). DNA for the CDR3: TGTGCCAGCAGCTTAACAATAACGACAGGGCTGGGAAGCAATCAGCCCCAGCATTTT. Amino acid sequence: CASSLTITTGLGSNQPQHF.

In its sample, this clonotype was seen many times. The chain combines TRBV9 with TRBJ2-3; a weak D match, TRBD2 (6 bases). Germline V CDR1 and CDR2: SGDLS, YYNGEE. CDR3 length: 16 residues. V lost 4 bases and J 2 bases, leaving 17 bases between the germline ends. The CDR3 DNA reads as TGTGCCAGCAGCCCCCACTCGCGGGAACCCACAGATACGCAGTATTTT. It encodes CASSPHSREPTDTQYF. Supplemented by reference TRBV9 and TRBJ2-3, the full variable domain reads DSGVTQTPKHLITATGQRVTLRCSPRSGDLSVYWYQQSLDQGLQFLIQYYNGEERAKGNILERFSAQQFPDLHSELNLSSLELGDSALYFCASSPHSREPTDTQYFGPGTRLTVL.

There are many counts of this clonotype. The chain couples TRBV6-5 to TRBJ1-4, with D perhaps TRBD1 (6 bases). Germline CDR1 is MNHEY and CDR2 is SVGAGI. The CDR3 spans 13 residues. V dropped 4 bases and J dropped 14 bases, with 17 bases sitting between them. The chain's CDR3 is CASSSTGGHSLFF. CDR3 sequence (DNA): TGTGCCAGCAGTTCTACGGGGGGGCATAGTCTGTTTTTT.

J is TRBJ1-5 and V is TRBV30; tentatively, D is TRBD1 (5 bases). Germline V gene lookup returns CDR1 GTSNPN and CDR2 SVGIG (reference sequence). This CDR3 is 14 amino acids long. V lost 3 bases and J lost 9, with 18 bases in between. CDR3 sequence (DNA): TGTGCCTGGAGCGCCGGGATCACAGGAGGGCCCCAGCATTTT. Translation gives CAWSAGITGGPQHF. Full variable domain (rest looked up from reference TRBV30 and TRBJ1-5): SQTIHQWPATLVQPVGSPLSLECTVEGTSNPNLYWYRQAAGRGLQLLFYSVGIGQISSEVPQNLSASRPQDRQFILSSKKLLLSDSGFYLCAWSAGITGGPQHFGDGTRLSIL.

Notes on this clonotype: It may be a read error: a sequence one base away is much more abundant. The chain recombines TRBV7-3 with TRBJ2-5; D uncertain. V shed 3 bases and J shed 5 bases, with 10 bases lying between them. There are 13 residues in the CDR3. Germline values: CDR1 SGHTA, CDR2 FQGTGA. CDR3 nucleotides: TGTGCCAGCAGCTTCACGCACCGGGAGACCCAGTACTTC. It is translated as CASSFTHRETQYF.

This clonotype was seen repeatedly, ten times or more. The chain links TRBV20-1 to TRBJ2-7, with no clear D. The CDR3 extends over 14 amino acids. V was trimmed by 4 bases and J by 0 bases, leaving 13 bases between them. Per the germline V gene, CDR1 is DFQATT and CDR2 is SNEGSKA (reference sequence). CDR3 in DNA: TGCAGTGCTATTCGGACGGAAAGCTCCTACGAGCAGTACTTC. Protein sequence: CSAIRTESSYEQYF.

This clonotype was seen many times. This chain joins TRBV11-2 and TRBJ2-5; maybe TRBD2 (6 bases). Per the germline V gene, CDR1 is SGHAT and CDR2 is FQNNGV. This CDR3 spans 11 amino acids. V lost 3 bases, J lost 7 bases, and 6 bases lay in between. The CDR3 loop reads CASSLGGTQYF. CDR3 DNA: TGTGCCAGCAGCTTGGGGGGGACCCAGTACTTC.

Ten or more counts support this clonotype. The chain is built from TRBV7-9 and TRBJ2-2, with D unresolved. V was pared by 1 base and J by 5 bases, with 8 bases between. The CDR3 runs to 14 residues. Germline assignment: CDR1 SEHNR and CDR2 FQNEAQ (reference sequence). The CDR3 DNA reads as TGTGCCAGCAGCTTAGAAGAAGAAACCGGGGAGCTGTTTTTT. Translated: CASSLEEETGELFF. Together with reference TRBV7-9 and TRBJ2-2, the CDR3 gives the full variable domain: DTGVSQNPRHKITKRGQNVTFRCDPISEHNRLYWYRQTLGQGPEFLTYFQNEAQLEKSRLLSDRFSAERPKGSFSTLEIQRTEQGDSAMYLCASSLEEETGELFFGEGSRLTVL.

This clonotype was recorded at least ten times. V and J are TRBV5-1 and TRBJ1-1; 8 bases fit TRBD1. Germline V gene data show CDR1 as SGHRS and CDR2 as YFSETQ. V lost 4 bases, J lost 1 base, and 12 bases stayed unmatched. The CDR3 covers 17 residues. The CDR3: CASSPTPRTGRNTEAFF. The CDR3 DNA follows: TGCGCCAGCAGCCCTACCCCACGGACAGGGAGGAACACTGAAGCTTTCTTT.